This passage covers 13 T cell receptor beta chains from one sample sequenced in a study of shared clonotypes between healthy human individuals. Clones were read by immunoSEQ multiplex PCR, and TCRdb kept only the in-frame ones, dropping some. The table shows approximately 340,000 clones, with 74% occurring only once. The sample taken for sequencing was memory CD4+ T cells sorted from blood. The subset: CD45RA-negative fraction. These receptors all stem from a man aged 25-40 years in good health.

The V gene is TRBV14, the J gene TRBJ2-3; 7 positions agree with TRBD2. V trimming: 1 base; J trimming: 7 bases; junction bases outside the gene matches: 5. This CDR3 has 14 amino acids. The germline V gene has CDR1 SGHDN and CDR2 FVKESK. CDR3 sequence (DNA): TGTGCCAGCAGCCAAGGACTAGCTCCGAATACGCAGTATTTT. Amino acid sequence: CASSQGLAPNTQYF.

V and J are TRBV5-1 and TRBJ2-1; 7 nucleotides align to TRBD2. With V trimmed by 6 bases and J by 5 bases, 8 bases remained unmatched. This CDR3 has 14 residues. Germline V gene data show CDR1 as SGHRS and CDR2 as YFSETQ. DNA of the CDR3: TGCGCCAGCAAGATGGCGGGAGTCCACAATGAGCAGTTCTTC. It codes for CASKMAGVHNEQFF.

The V and J genes are TRBV5-1 and TRBJ2-3, with TRBD2 matching over 7 bases. After removal of 0 bases from V and 2 bases from J, the junction contained 6 bases not matched to a gene. The CDR3 is 16 residues long. Germline-derived CDR1 and CDR2 are SGHRS and YFSETQ. CDR3: CASSLAGLGSTDTQYF. The CDR3 coding sequence is TGCGCCAGCAGCTTGGCCGGACTAGGGTCCACAGATACGCAGTATTTT.

The V call is TRBV11-2, the J call TRBJ2-7; D possibly corresponds to TRBD2 (6 bases). V lost 5 bases and J lost 3, with 14 bases in between. The CDR3 spans 14 residues. Germline assignment: CDR1 SGHAT and CDR2 FQNNGV. CDR3 in amino acids: CASSLSGRDYEQYF. The CDR3 DNA follows: TGTGCCAGCAGCCTGTCAGGGCGGGACTACGAGCAGTACTTC.

The rearrangement links TRBV7-8 to TRBJ2-7; perhaps TRBD2 as D (5 bases). V dropped 5 bases and J dropped 5 bases, with 19 bases sitting between them. This CDR3 has 15 amino acids. Germline-derived CDR1 and CDR2 are SGHVS and FQNEAQ. CDR3 DNA: TGTGCCAGCAGCGACAAGTTTGGACTCAATGACGAGCAGTACTTC. Translation gives CASSDKFGLNDEQYF.

The chain joins TRBV7-6 to TRBJ2-5; 12 bases agree with TRBD2. Looked up from germline, CDR1 is SGHVS and CDR2 is FNYEAQ. CDR3 length: 16 amino acids. V lost 2 bases, J lost 5 bases, and 6 bases stayed unmatched. The CDR3 spells CASSLSSGRAGETQYF. CDR3 DNA: TGTGCCAGCAGCTTATCTAGCGGGAGGGCTGGGGAGACCCAGTACTTC.

This clone was counted between two and nine times. The chain has TRBV21-1 and TRBJ2-1; TRBD2, as called in the table, went unchecked against the DNA. TRBV21-1 constitutes a pseudogene. This CDR3 contains 22 residues. CDR3 sequence (DNA): TGTGCCAGCAGCAAAACCTACCTCCGTGGGGCTAGCGGGAGGTCCTGGGTAATTGAGCAGTTCTTC. Protein sequence: CASSKTYLRGASGRSWVIEQFF.

This clone was recorded a few times. Other nucleotide sequences from this sample produce the same CDR3. This chain links TRBV5-1 with TRBJ2-1, with 9 nucleotides matching TRBD1. Trimming removed 4 bases from V and 2 bases from J; junction bases left unmatched: 4. Germline lookup yields CDR1 SGHRS and CDR2 YFSETQ. The CDR3 has 15 residues. The CDR3 here is CASSLTGGTYNEQFF. In DNA, the CDR3 is TGCGCCAGCAGCCTTACAGGGGGCACCTACAATGAGCAGTTCTTC.

The J gene is TRBJ1-2, the V gene TRBV10-2; D is possibly TRBD1 (5 bases). V was pared by 4 bases and J by 2 bases, with 20 bases between. Germline V gene data show CDR1 as WSHSY and CDR2 as SAAADI. CDR3 length: 17 residues. For the CDR3, the DNA is TGCGCCAGCAGTGGACAGATTCAGTTCCCCCACAACTATGGCTACACCTTC. Its protein is CASSGQIQFPHNYGYTF.

This chain links TRBV18 with TRBJ1-1; D gene unclear. CDR1 and CDR2 (germline): KGHSH, LQKENI. The CDR3 covers 13 residues. Trimming took 0 bases from V and 4 from J, leaving 6 bases between them. The CDR3 DNA is TGTGCCAGCTCACCACCAGGGTCCACTGAAGCTTTCTTT. Translation gives CASSPPGSTEAFF. Filled out from reference TRBV18 and TRBJ1-1, the complete variable domain reads NAGVMQNPRHLVRRRGQEARLRCSPMKGHSHVYWYRQLPEEGLKFMVYLQKENIIDESGMPKERFSAEFPKEGPSILRIQQVVRGDSAAYFCASSPPGSTEAFFGQGTRLTVV.

This clone was found a few times. The sample has other DNA sequences that encode this CDR3 too. DNA of the CDR3: TGCGCCAGCAGCCAAGACGGCCTCTATGGCTACACCTTC. It specifies CASSQDGLYGYTF. V and J are TRBV4-3 and TRBJ1-2; D is ambiguous. The CDR3 totals 13 residues. V gave up 0 bases and J gave up 4 bases, with 6 bases separating them. Germline CDR1 is LGHNA and CDR2 is YSLEER.

This clone has just a few counts. The V and J genes are TRBV5-1 and TRBJ2-1; 8 bases align to TRBD2. CDR3 length: 16 amino acids. Trimming at V came to 0 bases and at J to 2 bases, leaving 4 bases not matched to a gene. The germline CDR1 and CDR2 sequences are SGHRS and YFSETQ. This CDR3 reads CASSLGPGLAYNEQFF. CDR3 in DNA: TGCGCCAGCAGCTTGGGGCCGGGACTAGCCTACAATGAGCAGTTCTTC.

The V and J genes are TRBV25-1 and TRBJ2-7; D gene ambiguous. CDR3 length: 12 residues. Looked up from germline, CDR1 is MGHDK and CDR2 is SYGVNS. With 1 base removed from V and 4 bases from J, the gap between germline ends came to 5 bases. The DNA for the CDR3 is TGTGCCAGCAGTGAATCTTTATACGAGCAGTACTTC. It translates to CASSESLYEQYF.